The text below deals with one TCR gamma chain. Its antigen remains unidentified. Vdelta1+ thymocyte sorts reached between about 96% and 99.6% purity. These data come from a study of Vδ1+ human thymocytes. Study results and limitations: Highly polyclonal TRG and TRD repertoires with Gaussian CDR3 length distributions appeared in thymus.

The CDR3 runs to 17 residues. CDR1 is GITISATS and CDR2 is ISYDGTV in the germline V gene (reference sequence). The V and J ends lost 0 bases and 0 bases, in that order; junction bases with no gene match: 11. RNA was extracted from the cells and then reverse transcribed. CDR3 amplicons came from multiplex PCR with pooled V-gene forward and constant-region reverse primers. TCRdb re-analyzed the multiplex PCR reads via CATT. The sample consists of 25,000 to 30,000 gamma-chain clones, 15% to 25% of them appearing once. The sequenced sample consisted of Vdelta1+ gamma-delta thymocytes from the thymus. Documented subset: FACS-sorted CD3+ TCRalphabeta- TCRVdelta1+ TCRVdelta2- thymocytes. The receptor comes from a boy less than two years old who had congenital heart surgery. The chain uses TRGV9 and TRGJ1 or TRGJ2. CDR3 sequence: CALWEVRLPMNYYKKLF. The CDR3 nucleotides are TGTGCCTTGTGGGAGGTGCGGCTGCCAATGAATTATTATAAGAAACTCTTT.